The rows below give T cell receptor beta chains drawn from one sample of a study of control samples from healthy donors and cancer patients. The table came from immunoSEQ multiplex PCR; TCRdb's copy has only in-frame clones and leaves some out. The sample holds 120,000 to 150,000 clones, 75% to 95% seen once. Sequencing used blood. Source of these receptors: a man aged 30-40 years in good health. CDR3s include the opening cysteine and the closing phenylalanine or tryptophan. A D gene is named only where the DNA matches it firmly. The size of a clone is reported for some rows only, either as once, few or many, or as a class for expanded clones.

. . 12 TRBJ1-1 TRBV29-1 TGCAGCGTTGTAACCGGGAACACTGAAGCTTTCTTT CSVVTGNTEAFF
. . 15 TRBJ2-7 TRBV14 TGTGCCAGCAGCCAAGGCGGGCTCCGGGGCTACGAGCAGTACTTC CASSQGGLRGYEQYF
once TRBD1 16 TRBJ1-3 TRBV6-5 TGTGCCAGCAGTTGGCGCGGACAGGGGACTGGAAACACCATATATTTT CASSWRGQGTGNTIYF
. . 14 TRBJ2-7 TRBV27 TGTGCCAGCAGTTGGGCAGGGGATTCCTACGAGCAGTACTTC CASSWAGDSYEQYF
. . 17 TRBJ1-1 TRBV9 TGTGCCAGCAGCGTAGTAGCCGATTTCAGGGGGAACACTGAAGCTTTCTTT CASSVVADFRGNTEAFF
. . 11 TRBJ1-4 TRBV7-9 TGTGCCAGCAGCTTAGACGAAAAACTGTTTTTT CASSLDEKLFF
. . 12 TRBJ1-1 TRBV7-2 TGTGCCAGCAGCTTAACGAACACTGAAGCTTTCTTT CASSLTNTEAFF
. . 13 TRBJ2-3 TRBV9 TGTGCCAGCAGCCAGGGAGTGACAGATACGCAGTATTTT CASSQGVTDTQYF
. TRBD1 15 TRBJ1-5 TRBV19 TGTGCCAGTAGTGCCAGACAGGGGAGCAATCAGCCCCAGCATTTT CASSARQGSNQPQHF
once . 11 TRBJ2-7 TRBV6-2/TRBV6-3 TGTGCCAGCAGTTACACCTACGAGCAGTACTTC CASSYTYEQYF
. . 12 TRBJ1-4 TRBV27 TGTGCCAGCAGTTTACCAAATGAAAAACTGTTTTTT CASSLPNEKLFF
. TRBD2 16 TRBJ2-2 TRBV18 TGTGCCAGCTCTGGACTAGCGGGGGCCTACACCGGGGAGCTGTTTTTT CASSGLAGAYTGELFF
. . 12 TRBJ2-7 TRBV29-1 TGCAGCACCCGCGACGGACCCGTCGAGCAGTACTTC CSTRDGPVEQYF
. . 15 TRBJ1-1 TRBV6-5 TGTGCCAGCAGTTCCCCCGCAGGGAGAAACACTGAAGCTTTCTTT CASSSPAGRNTEAFF
. . 15 TRBJ2-7 TRBV6-5 TGTGCCAGCAGTTTCCTTTCGGAGCCCTCCTACGAGCAGTACTTC CASSFLSEPSYEQYF
. TRBD1 16 TRBJ1-2 TRBV27 TGTGCCAGCAGTTTATCGGGGACAGGGGGGGTCGATGGCTACACCTTC CASSLSGTGGVDGYTF
few . 12 TRBJ2-7 TRBV6-5 TGTGCCAGCAGTCGGGGTAGCTACGAGCAGTACTTC CASSRGSYEQYF
. TRBD2 15 TRBJ2-3 TRBV19 TGTGCCAGTCAGATAGCGGGGGGGCAGGGAGATACGCAGTATTTT CASQIAGGQGDTQYF
. . 18 TRBJ1-6 TRBV27 TGTGCCAGCAGTCTACTAACCACAGGGATTCAGTCCAATTCACCCCTCCACTTT CASSLLTTGIQSNSPLHF
. TRBD1 16 TRBJ1-2 TRBV15 TGTGCCACCAGCAGAGAGGTTGGGCAGGGGGCGGGCGGCTACACCTTC CATSREVGQGAGGYTF
. . 15 TRBJ1-3 TRBV19 TGTGCCAGTAGTCCCGGACGGGTCTCTGGAAACACCATATATTTT CASSPGRVSGNTIYF
. . 15 TRBJ1-5 TRBV25-1 TGTGCCAGCAGTGATGCAACAGGGCTTTTGCAGCCCCAGCATTTT CASSDATGLLQPQHF
few . 16 TRBJ1-2 TRBV5-6 TGTGCCAGCAGCGAAACCCCGGGACACTCTAACTATGGCTACACCTTC CASSETPGHSNYGYTF